These 5 T cell receptor beta chains were all obtained from the same sample, sequenced in a study of spatial heterogeneity in lung cancer. Sample time point: sample taken at primary tumor resection. Whole RNA came from tumor, nontumor lung or frozen PBMC and was sequenced without being sorted. TCRdb re-called the 5' RACE reads with MiXCR, one entry per CDR3 protein. The table includes 20,000 to 25,000 distinct CDR3 sequences, under 8% detected once. The source material was PBMCs, sampled at surgery. These receptors all stem from a male donor with early-stage non-small cell lung cancer.

The chain is built from TRBV20-1 and TRBJ2-1; no clear D. The CDR3 loop spans 14 amino acids. CDR1 and CDR2 (germline): DFQATT, SNEGSKA (reference sequence). Trimming removed 0 bases at V and 3 bases at J, with 9 bases between. The CDR3 is CSARDQSFYNEQFF. CDR3 DNA sequence: TGCAGTGCTAGAGATCAAAGTTTCTACAATGAGCAGTTCTTC.

V is TRBV20-1 and J is TRBJ2-1; 9 nucleotides agree with TRBD2. This CDR3 contains 17 residues. The germline gives CDR1 DFQATT, CDR2 SNEGSKA (reference sequence). V trimming: 5 bases; J trimming: 0 bases; junction bases outside the gene matches: 11. The CDR3 coding sequence is TGCAGTGCTTGGGGACTAGCCTTCTCGGGCTCCTACAATGAGCAGTTCTTC. Its translation is CSAWGLAFSGSYNEQFF.

This clonotype showed up many times. The chain recombines TRBV19 with TRBJ2-1, with a weak D call TRBD2 (6 bases). Between the trimmed V and J ends, which lost 0 bases and 4 bases, there was a span of 10 bases. This CDR3 is 15 amino acids long. The germline gives CDR1 LNHDA, CDR2 SQIVND (reference sequence). The CDR3 sequence: CASSIDRGRYNEQFF. CDR3 coding DNA: TGTGCCAGTAGTATAGATCGGGGGAGGTACAATGAGCAGTTCTTC.

This clonotype came up many times. V is TRBV12-3 or TRBV12-4 and J is TRBJ2-2; D is undetermined. Trimming stripped 3 bases from V and 5 bases from J, with 7 bases between. The CDR3 runs 13 residues. This CDR3 reads CASSFAGTGELFF. CDR3 nucleotide sequence: TGTGCCAGCAGTTTCGCCGGGACCGGGGAGCTGTTTTTT.

The table lists this clonotype with a few counts. The rearrangement links TRBV18 to TRBJ2-7; TRBD2 matches at 9 bases. The CDR3 covers 16 residues. The germline CDR1 and CDR2 sequences are KGHSH and LQKENI. The V segment lost 3 bases and the J segment 1 base; nucleotides outside the gene matches: 7. The CDR3 DNA is TGTGCCAGCTCACCCCCAGCGGGAGGCCGTTCCTACGAGCAGTACTTC. Its protein product is CASSPPAGGRSYEQYF.